Listed here is a single T cell receptor beta chain. Antigen unknown. The data belong to a study of long-term antiretroviral therapy in people with HIV. The study, taken as a whole, reports: Relative to transplant donor controls, diversity remained lower despite increasing after ART. CDR3 lengths in HIV samples spanned a narrower range than controls.

This was the immunoSEQ v3.0 assay at survey level. Clones were sequenced by immunoSEQ multiplex PCR, and TCRdb holds only the in-frame ones, with some missing. The sample holds tens of thousands of clones, about 88% seen once. Losses at the gene ends were 4 bases for V and 4 bases for J; bases not matched to a gene: 10. The CDR3 runs to 15 residues. Germline CDR1 and CDR2: ENHRY and SYGVKD. This sequence was found in a man aged 35 to 55 with HIV. The specimen was unsorted PBMCs, collected roughly 2.7 years after starting antiretroviral therapy. The chain joins TRBV10-3 to TRBJ2-7; 7 bases align to TRBD2. The CDR3 loop reads CAISGGGERVYEQYF. The CDR3 coding sequence is TGTGCCATCAGTGGGGGGGGAGAGCGGGTATACGAGCAGTACTTC.